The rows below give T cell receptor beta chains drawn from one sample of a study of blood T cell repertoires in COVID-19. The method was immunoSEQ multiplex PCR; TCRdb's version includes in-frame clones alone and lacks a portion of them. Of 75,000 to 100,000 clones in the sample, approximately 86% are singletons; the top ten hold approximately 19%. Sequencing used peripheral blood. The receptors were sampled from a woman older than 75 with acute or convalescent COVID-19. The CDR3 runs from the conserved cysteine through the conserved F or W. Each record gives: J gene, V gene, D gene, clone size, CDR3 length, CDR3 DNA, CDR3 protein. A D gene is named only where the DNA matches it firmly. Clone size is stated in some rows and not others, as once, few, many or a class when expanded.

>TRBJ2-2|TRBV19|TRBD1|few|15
TGTGCCAGTAGCAACCGGGACAGAAACACCGGGGAGCTGTTTTTT
CASSNRDRNTGELFF
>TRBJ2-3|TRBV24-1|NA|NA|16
TGTGCCACCAGTGATCGAGGGTCAGATGTAACAGATACGCAGTATTTT
CATSDRGSDVTDTQYF
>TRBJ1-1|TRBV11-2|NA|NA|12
TGTGCCAGCAGCCAAACAGGGTCCCACGCTTTCTTT
CASSQTGSHAFF
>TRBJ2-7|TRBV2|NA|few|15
TGTGCCAGCACCCCGAGGGAGACCTCTCGTAACGAGCAGTACTTC
CASTPRETSRNEQYF
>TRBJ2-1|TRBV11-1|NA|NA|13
TGTGCCAGCAGCTTAGGCAGTTACAATGAGCAGTTCTTC
CASSLGSYNEQFF
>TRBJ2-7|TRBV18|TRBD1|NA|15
TGTGCCAGCTCACCGATACAAACAGGGGCGTACGAGCAGTACTTC
CASSPIQTGAYEQYF
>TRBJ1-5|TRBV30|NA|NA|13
TGTGCCTGGAGTCAACAGGGTAGTCAGCCCCAGCATTTT
CAWSQQGSQPQHF
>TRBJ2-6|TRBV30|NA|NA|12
TGTGCCTGGGCTACTGGGGCCAACGTCCTGACTTTC
CAWATGANVLTF
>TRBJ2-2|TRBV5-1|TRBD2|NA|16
TGCGCCAGCAGCTTGGGGCCCGGACTAGGGGCCGGGGAGCTGTTTTTT
CASSLGPGLGAGELFF
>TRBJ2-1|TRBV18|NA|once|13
TGTGCCAGCTCACCCAACGCTAGGAATGAGCAGTTCTTC
CASSPNARNEQFF
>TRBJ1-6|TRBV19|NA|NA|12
TGTGCCAGTAGTATTAGTAACTCACCCCTCCACTTT
CASSISNSPLHF
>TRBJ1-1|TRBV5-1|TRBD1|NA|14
TGCGCCAGCAGCCAAGGACAGGGGGCCCTTGAAGCTTTCTTT
CASSQGQGALEAFF
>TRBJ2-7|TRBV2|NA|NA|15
TGTGCCAGCAGACCAGACCGCACGCGGAAGGACGAGCAGTACTTC
CASRPDRTRKDEQYF
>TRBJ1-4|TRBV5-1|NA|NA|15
TGCGCCAGCAGCTTGGAGGGCAGGGAACGGGAAAAACTGTTTTTT
CASSLEGREREKLFF
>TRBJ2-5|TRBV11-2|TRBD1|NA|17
TGTGCCAGCAGCTTAGCCGGGACAGGTATCTTACAAGAGACCCAGTACTTC
CASSLAGTGILQETQYF
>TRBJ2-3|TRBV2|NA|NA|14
TGTGCCAGCAGTGATTATACTAGCACAGATACGCAGTATTTT
CASSDYTSTDTQYF
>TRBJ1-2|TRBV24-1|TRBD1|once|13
TGTGCCACCAGTGAAGGCAGGGGGAAAGGCTACACCTTC
CATSEGRGKGYTF
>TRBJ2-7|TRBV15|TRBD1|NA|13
TGTGCCACCAGCAAAGGACAGGGTTACGAGCAGTACTTC
CATSKGQGYEQYF
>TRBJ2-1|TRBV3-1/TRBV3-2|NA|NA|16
TGTGCCAGCAGCCCTACAAAAGGAGGGTCCTACAATGAGCAGTTCTTC
CASSPTKGGSYNEQFF
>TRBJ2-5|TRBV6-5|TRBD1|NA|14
TGTGCCACCCGAGGGACAGGGGGCCGAGAGACCCAGTACTTC
CATRGTGGRETQYF
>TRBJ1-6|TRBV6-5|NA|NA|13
TGTGCCAGCAGTTACTTTAATAGATCACCCCTCCACTTT
CASSYFNRSPLHF
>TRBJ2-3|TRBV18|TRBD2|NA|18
TGTGCCAGCTCACCCACTGGGACTAGCGGGGGTAACACAGATACGCAGTATTTT
CASSPTGTSGGNTDTQYF
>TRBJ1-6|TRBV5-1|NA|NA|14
TGCGCCAGCAGCTTGCGAGGGGAGGATTCACCCCTCCACTTT
CASSLRGEDSPLHF
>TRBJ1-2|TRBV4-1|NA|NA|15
TGCGCCAGCAGCCAAGCTTCAGGGGTCCTCTATGGCTACACCTTC
CASSQASGVLYGYTF
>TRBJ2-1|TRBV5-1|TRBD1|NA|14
TGCGCCAGCAGCTTGGACGGACAGGGGAACGAGCAGTTCTTC
CASSLDGQGNEQFF
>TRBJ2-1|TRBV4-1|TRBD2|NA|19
TGCGCCAGCAGCCGGACACTTTTGCAGGGGCTAGCGGGCCACAATGAGCAGTTCTTC
CASSRTLLQGLAGHNEQFF
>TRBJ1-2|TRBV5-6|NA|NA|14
TGTGCCAGCAGCTACGAAGGGGGTAACTATGGCTACACCTTC
CASSYEGGNYGYTF
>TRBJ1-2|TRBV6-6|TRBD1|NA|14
TGTGCCAGCAGGCGGACAGGGGATAACTATGGCTACACCTTC
CASRRTGDNYGYTF
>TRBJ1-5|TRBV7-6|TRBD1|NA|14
TGTGCCAGCAGCGCCGGGACAGTGAATCAGCCCCAGCATTTT
CASSAGTVNQPQHF
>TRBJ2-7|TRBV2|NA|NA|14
TGTGCCAGCAGACCCGGGACTCGTTCTGGGGAGCAGTACTTC
CASRPGTRSGEQYF
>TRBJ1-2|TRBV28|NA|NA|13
TGTGCCAGCACCATGACGGGGTCATATGGCTACACCTTC
CASTMTGSYGYTF